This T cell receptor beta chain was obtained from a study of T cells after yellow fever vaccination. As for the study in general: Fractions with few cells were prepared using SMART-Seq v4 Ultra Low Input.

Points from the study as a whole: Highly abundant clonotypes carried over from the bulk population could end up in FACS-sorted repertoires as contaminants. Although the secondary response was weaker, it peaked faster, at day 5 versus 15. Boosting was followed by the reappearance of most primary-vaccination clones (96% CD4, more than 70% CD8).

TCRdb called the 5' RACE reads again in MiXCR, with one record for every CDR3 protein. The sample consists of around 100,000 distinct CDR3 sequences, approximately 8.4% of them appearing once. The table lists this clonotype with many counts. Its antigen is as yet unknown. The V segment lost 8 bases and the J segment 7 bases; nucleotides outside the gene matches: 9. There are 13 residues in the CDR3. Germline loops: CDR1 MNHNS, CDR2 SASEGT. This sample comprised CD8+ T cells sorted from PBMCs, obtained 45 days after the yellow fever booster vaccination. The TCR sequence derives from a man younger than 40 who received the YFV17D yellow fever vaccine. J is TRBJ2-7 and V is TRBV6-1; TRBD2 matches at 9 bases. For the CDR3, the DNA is TGTGCCAGCGGACCCAGCGGGAGGTGGGAGCAGTACTTC. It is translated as CASGPSGRWEQYF.